The source of this T cell receptor (beta chain) is a study of a mutant IDH1 vaccine in newly diagnosed glioma. For this clone: Its antigen is as yet unknown.

This CDR3 spans 16 amino acids. CDR1 is MDHEN, CDR2 SYDVKM, per germline. After removal of 2 bases from V and 6 bases from J, the junction contained 3 bases not matched to a gene. Sample time point: week 23, last vaccination. Vaccination used 300 ug of mutant IDH1 20-mer peptide per dose, with topical imiquimod. Each of the donors came in with new WHO grade 3 or 4 astrocytomas that were IDH1-mutant and ATRX-lost. The table came from immunoSEQ multiplex PCR; TCRdb's copy has only in-frame clones and leaves some out. The profile covers about 56,000 clones, with 85% to 90% appearing a single time and around 1.5% taken by the ten largest.

The chain carries TRBV28 and TRBJ2-1; 14 bases are a match to TRBD2. This receptor was identified in a man aged 40-49 years with glioma. This sample comprised PBMCs, obtained from a glioma patient whose treatment included an IDH1 peptide vaccine. CDR3 residues: CASSLAGLAGGNEQFF. The CDR3 region has the DNA TGTGCCAGCAGTTTAGCCGGACTAGCGGGAGGCAATGAGCAGTTCTTC.